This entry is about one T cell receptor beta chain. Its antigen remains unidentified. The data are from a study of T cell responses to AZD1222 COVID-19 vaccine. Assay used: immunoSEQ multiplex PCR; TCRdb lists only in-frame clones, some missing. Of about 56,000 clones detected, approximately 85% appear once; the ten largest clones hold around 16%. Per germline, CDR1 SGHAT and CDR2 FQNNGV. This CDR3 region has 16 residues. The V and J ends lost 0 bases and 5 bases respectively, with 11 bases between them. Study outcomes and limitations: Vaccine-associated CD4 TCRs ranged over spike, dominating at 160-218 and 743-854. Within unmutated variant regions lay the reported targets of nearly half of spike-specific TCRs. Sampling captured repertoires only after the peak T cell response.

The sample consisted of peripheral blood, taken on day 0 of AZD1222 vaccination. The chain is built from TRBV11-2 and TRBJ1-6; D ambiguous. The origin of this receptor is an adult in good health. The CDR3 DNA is TGTGCCAGCAGCTTAGATCGGGCTAGGGATAATTCACCCCTCCACTTT. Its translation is CASSLDRARDNSPLHF.